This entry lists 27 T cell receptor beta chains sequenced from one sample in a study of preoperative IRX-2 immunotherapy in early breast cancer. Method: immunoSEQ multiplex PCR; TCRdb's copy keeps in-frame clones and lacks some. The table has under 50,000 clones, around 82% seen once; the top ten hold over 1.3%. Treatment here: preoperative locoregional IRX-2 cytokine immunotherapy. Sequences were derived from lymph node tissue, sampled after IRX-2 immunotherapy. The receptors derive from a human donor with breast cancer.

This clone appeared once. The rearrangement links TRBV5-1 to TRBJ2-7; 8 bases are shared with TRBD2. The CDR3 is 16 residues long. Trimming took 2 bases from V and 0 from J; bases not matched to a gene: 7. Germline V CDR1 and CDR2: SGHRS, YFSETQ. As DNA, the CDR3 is TGCGCCAGCAGCTTTAGCGGGGCTTTAAGCTCCTACGAGCAGTACTTC. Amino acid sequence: CASSFSGALSSYEQYF.

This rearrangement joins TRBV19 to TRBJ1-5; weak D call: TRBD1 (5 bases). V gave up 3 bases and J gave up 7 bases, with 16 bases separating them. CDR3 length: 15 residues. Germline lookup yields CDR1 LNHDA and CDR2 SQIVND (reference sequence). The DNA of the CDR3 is TGTGCCAGTAGTATGTTTGGCAGAAGGGGACAGCCCCAGCATTTT. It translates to CASSMFGRRGQPQHF.

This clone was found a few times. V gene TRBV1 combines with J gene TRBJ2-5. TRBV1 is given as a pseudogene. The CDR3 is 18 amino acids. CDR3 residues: CASSLSPHAVKKEETQYF. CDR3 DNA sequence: TGCGCCAGCAGCCTATCGCCGCACGCCGTGAAGAAGGAAGAGACCCAGTACTTC.

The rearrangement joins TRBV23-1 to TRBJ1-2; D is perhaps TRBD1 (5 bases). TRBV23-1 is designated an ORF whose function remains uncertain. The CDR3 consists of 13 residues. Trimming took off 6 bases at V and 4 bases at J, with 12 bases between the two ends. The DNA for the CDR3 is TGCGCCAGCAGCTTGGAGCAGGGCTATGGCTACACCTTC. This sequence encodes CASSLEQGYGYTF.

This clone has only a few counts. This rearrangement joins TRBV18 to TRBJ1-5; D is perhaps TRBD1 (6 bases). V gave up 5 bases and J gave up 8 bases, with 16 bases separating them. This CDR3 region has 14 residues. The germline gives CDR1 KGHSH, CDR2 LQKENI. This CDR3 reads CASSVVGGLEPQHF. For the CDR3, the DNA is TGTGCCAGCTCAGTCGTCGGGGGGCTGGAGCCCCAGCATTTT. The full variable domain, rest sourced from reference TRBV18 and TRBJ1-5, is NAGVMQNPRHLVRRRGQEARLRCSPMKGHSHVYWYRQLPEEGLKFMVYLQKENIIDESGMPKERFSAEFPKEGPSILRIQQVVRGDSAAYFCASSVVGGLEPQHFGDGTRLSIL.

The CDR3 sequence is CASSHGTGGTSYGYTF. The CDR3 coding sequence is TGCGCCAGCAGCCACGGGACAGGGGGCACATCCTATGGCTACACCTTC. The chain carries TRBV5-1 and TRBJ1-2, with 12 bases lining up with TRBD1. The CDR3 is 16 amino acids. In germline, CDR1 is SGHRS, CDR2 YFSETQ. Germline trimming cut 4 bases from V and 4 bases from J; bases unmatched to any gene: 8.

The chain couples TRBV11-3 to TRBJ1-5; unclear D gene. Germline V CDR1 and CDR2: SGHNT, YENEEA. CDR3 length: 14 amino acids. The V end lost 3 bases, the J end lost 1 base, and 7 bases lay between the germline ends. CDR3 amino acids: CASSLIGSNQPQHF. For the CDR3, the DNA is TGTGCCAGCAGCTTGATCGGGAGCAATCAGCCCCAGCATTTT.

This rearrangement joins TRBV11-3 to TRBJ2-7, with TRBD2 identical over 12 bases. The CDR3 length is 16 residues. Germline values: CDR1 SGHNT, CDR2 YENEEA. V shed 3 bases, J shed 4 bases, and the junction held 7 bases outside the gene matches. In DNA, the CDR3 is TGTGCCAGCAGCTTGGCGACTAGCGGGGGCTTATACGAGCAGTACTTC. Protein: CASSLATSGGLYEQYF.

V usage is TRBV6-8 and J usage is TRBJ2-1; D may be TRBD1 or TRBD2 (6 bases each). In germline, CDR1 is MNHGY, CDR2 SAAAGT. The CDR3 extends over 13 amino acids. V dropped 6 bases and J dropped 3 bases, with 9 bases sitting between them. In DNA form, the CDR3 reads TGTGCCAGCAGGGGGGGCAGCTACAATGAGCAGTTCTTC. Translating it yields CASRGGSYNEQFF.

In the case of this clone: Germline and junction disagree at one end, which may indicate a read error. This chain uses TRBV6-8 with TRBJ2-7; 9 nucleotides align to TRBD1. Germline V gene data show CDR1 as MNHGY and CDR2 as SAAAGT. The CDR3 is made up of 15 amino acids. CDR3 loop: CAISPGTGRIHEQYF. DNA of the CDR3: TGTGCCATCAGTCCCGGGACAGGGCGTATCCACGAGCAGTACTTC.

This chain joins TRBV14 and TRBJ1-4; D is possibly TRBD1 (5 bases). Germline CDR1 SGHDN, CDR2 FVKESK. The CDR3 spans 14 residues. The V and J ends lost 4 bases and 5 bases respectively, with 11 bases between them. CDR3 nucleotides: TGTGCCAGCAGCCTGAGACAGTCAAATGAAAAACTGTTTTTT. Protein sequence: CASSLRQSNEKLFF.

CDR3 DNA: TGTGCCAGTAGTATAGGCCCCAATCAGCCCCAGCATTTT. This encodes CASSIGPNQPQHF. The chain links TRBV19 to TRBJ1-5; D is unclear. Germline CDR1 reads LNHDA; CDR2 reads SQIVND (reference sequence). The CDR3 is 13 residues long. Trimming took 1 base from V and 3 from J, leaving 4 bases between them.

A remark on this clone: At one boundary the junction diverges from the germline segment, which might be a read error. The CDR3 loop is CAISVGESYNEQFF. Written as DNA, the CDR3 is TGTGCCATCAGTGTCGGGGAATCCTACAATGAGCAGTTCTTC. The chain joins TRBV6-8 to TRBJ2-1; TRBD2 is a possible D gene (5 bases). CDR3 size: 14 residues. Germline V gives CDR1 MNHGY, CDR2 SAAAGT.

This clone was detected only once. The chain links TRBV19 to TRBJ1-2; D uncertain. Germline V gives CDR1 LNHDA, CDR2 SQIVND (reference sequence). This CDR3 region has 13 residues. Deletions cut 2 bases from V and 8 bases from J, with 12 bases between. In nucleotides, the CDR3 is TGTGCCAGTAGTATAACTGGACCTACGGGCTACACCTTC. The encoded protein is CASSITGPTGYTF.

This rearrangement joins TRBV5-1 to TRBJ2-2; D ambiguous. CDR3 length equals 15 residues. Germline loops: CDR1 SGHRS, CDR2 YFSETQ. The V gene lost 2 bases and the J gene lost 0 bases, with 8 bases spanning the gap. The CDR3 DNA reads TGCGCCAGCAGCTTCTCACCGGCGAACACCGGGGAGCTGTTTTTT. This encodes CASSFSPANTGELFF.

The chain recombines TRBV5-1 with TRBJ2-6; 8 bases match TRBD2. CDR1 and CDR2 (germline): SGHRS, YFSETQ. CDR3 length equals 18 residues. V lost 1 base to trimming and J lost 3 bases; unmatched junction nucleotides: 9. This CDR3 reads CASSLQSPAGDGANVLTF. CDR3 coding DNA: TGCGCCAGCAGCTTGCAGAGCCCAGCGGGGGATGGGGCCAACGTCCTGACTTTC.

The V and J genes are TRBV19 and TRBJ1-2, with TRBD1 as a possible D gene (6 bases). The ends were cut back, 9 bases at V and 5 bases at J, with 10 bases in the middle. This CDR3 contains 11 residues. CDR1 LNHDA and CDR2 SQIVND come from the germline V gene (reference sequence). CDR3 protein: CASRTVYGYTF. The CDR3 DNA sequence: TGTGCCAGCCGGACAGTTTATGGCTACACCTTC.

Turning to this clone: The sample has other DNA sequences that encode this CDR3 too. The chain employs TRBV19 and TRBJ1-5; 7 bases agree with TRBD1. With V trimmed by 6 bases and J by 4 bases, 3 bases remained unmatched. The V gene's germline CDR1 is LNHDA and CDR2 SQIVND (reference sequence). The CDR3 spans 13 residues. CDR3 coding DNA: TGTGCCAGTAGCCGACAGGGAAATCAGCCCCAGCATTTT. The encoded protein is CASSRQGNQPQHF.

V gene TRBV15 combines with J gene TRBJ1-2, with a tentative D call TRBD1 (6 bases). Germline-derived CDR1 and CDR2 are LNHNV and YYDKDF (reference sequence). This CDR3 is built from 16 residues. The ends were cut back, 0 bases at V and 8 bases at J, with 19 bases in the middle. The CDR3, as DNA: TGTGCCACCAGCAGAGATGTGGGGGCACAAGTCCTGGGCTACACCTTC. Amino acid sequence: CATSRDVGAQVLGYTF.

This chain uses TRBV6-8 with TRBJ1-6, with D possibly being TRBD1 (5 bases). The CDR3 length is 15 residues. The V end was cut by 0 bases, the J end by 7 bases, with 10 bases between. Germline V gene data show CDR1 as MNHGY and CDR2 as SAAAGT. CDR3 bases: TGTGCCAGCAGTTACTCTGGCAGGGCCAATTCACCCCTCCACTTT. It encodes CASSYSGRANSPLHF.

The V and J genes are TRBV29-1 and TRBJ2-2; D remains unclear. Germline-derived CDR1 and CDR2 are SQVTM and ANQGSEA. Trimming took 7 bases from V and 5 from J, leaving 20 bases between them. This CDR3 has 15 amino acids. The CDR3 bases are TGCAGCGCCAATTGGGCCGAGGTAGAAACCGGGGAGCTGTTTTTT. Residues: CSANWAEVETGELFF.

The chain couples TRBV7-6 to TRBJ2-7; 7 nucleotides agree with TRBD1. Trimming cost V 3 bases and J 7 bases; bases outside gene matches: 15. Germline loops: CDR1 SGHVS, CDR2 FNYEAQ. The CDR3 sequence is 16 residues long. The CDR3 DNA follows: TGTGCCAGCAGCTTGGGCTCGACAGGGCTTTTTAGAGAGCAGTACTTC. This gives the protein CASSLGSTGLFREQYF. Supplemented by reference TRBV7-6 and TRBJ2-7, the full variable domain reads GAGVSQSPRYKVTKRGQDVALRCDPISGHVSLYWYRQALGQGPEFLTYFNYEAQQDKSGLPNDRFSAERPEGSISTLTIQRTEQRDSAMYRCASSLGSTGLFREQYFGPGTRLTVT.

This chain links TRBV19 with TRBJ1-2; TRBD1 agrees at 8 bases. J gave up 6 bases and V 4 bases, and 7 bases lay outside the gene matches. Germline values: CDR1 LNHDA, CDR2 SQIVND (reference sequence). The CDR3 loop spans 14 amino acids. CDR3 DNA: TGTGCCAGTAGTAGTCGGACAGGGTCGGATGGCTACACCTTC. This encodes CASSSRTGSDGYTF.

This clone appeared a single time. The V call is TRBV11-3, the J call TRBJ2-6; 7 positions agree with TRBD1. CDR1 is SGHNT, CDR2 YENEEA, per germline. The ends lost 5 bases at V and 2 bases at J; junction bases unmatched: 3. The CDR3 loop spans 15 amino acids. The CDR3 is CASSPGQAGANVLTF. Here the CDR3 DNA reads TGTGCCAGCAGCCCAGGACAGGCTGGGGCCAACGTCCTGACTTTC.

The CDR3 loop reads CASSEALVLETQYF. CDR3 DNA: TGTGCCAGCAGTGAAGCGTTGGTTTTAGAGACCCAGTACTTC. The chain recombines TRBV6-1 with TRBJ2-5, with unresolved D. Trimming removed 0 bases at V and 4 bases at J, with 9 bases between. CDR1 is MNHNS, CDR2 SASEGT, per germline. The CDR3 is 14 residues long.

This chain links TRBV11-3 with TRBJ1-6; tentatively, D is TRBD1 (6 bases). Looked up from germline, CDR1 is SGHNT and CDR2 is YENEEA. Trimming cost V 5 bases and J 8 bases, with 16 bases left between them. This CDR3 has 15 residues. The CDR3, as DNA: TGTGCCAGCAGCCTACGACAGGATCTTTATTCACCCCTCCACTTT. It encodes CASSLRQDLYSPLHF.

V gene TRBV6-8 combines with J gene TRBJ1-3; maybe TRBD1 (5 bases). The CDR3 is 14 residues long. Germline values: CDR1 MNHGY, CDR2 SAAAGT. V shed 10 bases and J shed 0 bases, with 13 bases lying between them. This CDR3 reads CAIGSDSSGNTIYF. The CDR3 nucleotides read TGTGCCATCGGTTCAGACAGCTCTGGAAACACCATATATTTT.